This T cell receptor beta chain emerged from a study of blood T cell repertoires in COVID-19. This CDR3 region has 15 residues. Deletions cut 6 bases from V and 4 bases from J, with 15 bases between. The V gene's germline CDR1 is SGHAT and CDR2 FQDESV (reference sequence). Profiling relied on immunoSEQ multiplex PCR, and the TCRdb table lists in-frame clones only, not all of them. The table has hundreds of thousands of clones, roughly 80% seen once; the top ten hold 5%. The source of this sequence is a man aged 35 to 55 who had been exposed to COVID-19. The chain links TRBV11-1 to TRBJ2-2, with D possibly TRBD1 on 6 matching bases. Material for sequencing was PBMCs or T cells enriched from blood (not recorded which). CDR3 sequence: CASRTWTDLTGELFF. CDR3 DNA sequence: TGTGCCAGCAGAACCTGGACAGACCTCACCGGGGAGCTGTTTTTT.